This entry lists 10 T cell receptor beta chains sequenced from one sample in a study of shared clonotypes between healthy human individuals. The protocol was immunoSEQ multiplex PCR, while the TCRdb copy is restricted to in-frame clones and leaves out a portion. The table lists about 2.3 million clones, about 90% of them singletons. Material for sequencing was naive CD4+ T cells from PBMCs. Subset here: CD45RA+ positively selected. These receptors were obtained from a man younger than 30 in good health. Some clones in this sample may be carry-over from other donors' samples.

The J gene is TRBJ1-2, the V gene TRBV5-8; D gene uncertain. V gave up 0 bases and J gave up 6 bases, with 15 bases separating them. Germline values: CDR1 SGHTS, CDR2 YDEGEE. The CDR3 length is 15 residues. The CDR3 nucleotides are TGTGCCAGCAGCTTGGGGTCCCCTTTGAACCATGGCTACACCTTC. Protein sequence: CASSLGSPLNHGYTF.

The chain has TRBV5-1 and TRBJ2-7, with 7 bases aligning to TRBD2. The ends lost 2 bases at V and 6 bases at J; junction bases unmatched: 11. Germline-derived CDR1 and CDR2 are SGHRS and YFSETQ. This CDR3 is built from 15 residues. The CDR3 protein is CASSFTTGGGSEQYF. For the CDR3, the DNA is TGCGCCAGCAGCTTCACAACAGGAGGCGGGAGCGAGCAGTACTTC.

The genes are TRBV27 and TRBJ2-7; 8 nucleotides align to TRBD2. The junction had 20 bases not matched to a gene; V was cut back by 6 bases and J by 7 bases. The germline V gene encodes CDR1 MNHEY and CDR2 SMNVEV (reference sequence). This CDR3 contains 17 residues. The CDR3 is CASSKGASGSAAGEQYF. The CDR3 DNA reads TGTGCCAGCAGCAAAGGGGCTAGCGGGTCGGCAGCGGGGGAGCAGTACTTC.

The genes are TRBV10-3 and TRBJ1-2, with D perhaps TRBD1 (5 bases). There are 12 residues in the CDR3. The V gene's germline CDR1 is ENHRY and CDR2 SYGVKD. V was clipped by 10 bases and J by 6 bases, with 15 bases between them. The CDR3 DNA sequence: TGTGCCACGTCCGACGGGGGACATGGCTACACCTTC. This translates into CATSDGGHGYTF.

This chain joins TRBV6-6 and TRBJ2-4, with D perhaps matching TRBD1 (5 bases). This CDR3 contains 14 residues. V was clipped by 6 bases and J by 0 bases, with 9 bases between them. CDR1 is MNHNY, CDR2 SVGAGI, per germline (reference sequence). CDR3 residues: CASRSTAAKNIQYF. The CDR3 nucleotides are TGTGCCAGCAGATCGACAGCAGCCAAAAACATTCAGTACTTC.

The rearrangement joins TRBV15 to TRBJ2-7; 11 nucleotides match TRBD2. The CDR3 contains 16 residues. With V trimmed by 3 bases and J by 3 bases, 7 bases remained unmatched. CDR1 and CDR2 from the germline V gene are LNHNV and YYDKDF (reference sequence). This CDR3 is CATSSDTSGSFYEQYF. CDR3 in DNA: TGTGCCACCAGCAGTGATACTAGCGGGAGCTTCTACGAGCAGTACTTC.

The rearrangement uses TRBV29-1 and TRBJ1-2, with D hard to call. CDR3 length equals 11 residues. Germline CDR1 and CDR2: SQVTM and ANQGSEA. V lost 5 bases, J lost 3 bases, and 7 bases lay in between. DNA for the CDR3: TGCAGCGTTATTGCGGACTATGGCTACACCTTC. It codes for CSVIADYGYTF.

V is TRBV28 and J is TRBJ1-1; D is unresolved. CDR3 length equals 15 residues. V gave up 5 bases and J gave up 3 bases, with 16 bases separating them. Germline V gene lookup returns CDR1 MDHEN and CDR2 SYDVKM. The CDR3 DNA reads as TGTGCCAGCAGTAGGGTCTCCCTCGGAGACACTGAAGCTTTCTTT. Its translation: CASSRVSLGDTEAFF.

The V gene is TRBV9, the J gene TRBJ2-3; D is perhaps TRBD2 (5 bases). CDR1 and CDR2 (germline): SGDLS, YYNGEE. This CDR3 has 16 residues. With 0 bases removed from V and 4 bases from J, the gap between germline ends came to 15 bases. DNA for the CDR3: TGTGCCAGCAGCGTAGTCGAGGGTGGCCCGTCAGATACGCAGTATTTT. Its protein is CASSVVEGGPSDTQYF.

This chain links TRBV6-1 with TRBJ1-1; possible D gene TRBD1, 6 bases. Trimming pared 11 bases from V and 1 base from J, leaving 20 bases between. The CDR3 runs to 15 residues. The V gene's germline CDR1 is MNHNS and CDR2 SASEGT. CDR3 residues: CAATGIYGGNTEAFF. The CDR3 region has the DNA TGTGCCGCAACAGGGATATACGGGGGGAACACTGAAGCTTTCTTT.